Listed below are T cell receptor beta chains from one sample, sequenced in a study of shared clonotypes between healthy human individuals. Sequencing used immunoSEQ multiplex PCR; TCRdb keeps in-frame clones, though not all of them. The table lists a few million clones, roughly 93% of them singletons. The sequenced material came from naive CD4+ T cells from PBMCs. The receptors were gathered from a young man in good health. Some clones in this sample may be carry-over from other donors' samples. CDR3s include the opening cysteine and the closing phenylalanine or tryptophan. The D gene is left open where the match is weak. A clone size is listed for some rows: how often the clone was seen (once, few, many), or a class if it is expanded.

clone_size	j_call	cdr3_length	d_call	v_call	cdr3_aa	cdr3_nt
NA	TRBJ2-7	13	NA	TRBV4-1	CASSQERGVEQYF	TGCGCCAGCAGCCAAGAGCGGGGTGTCGAGCAGTACTTC
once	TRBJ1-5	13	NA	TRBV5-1	CASSPHVEGPQHF	TGCGCCAGCAGCCCCCACGTTGAGGGGCCCCAGCATTTT
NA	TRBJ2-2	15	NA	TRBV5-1	CASSSTQGNTGELFF	TGCGCCAGCAGCTCGACACAGGGTAACACCGGGGAGCTGTTTTTT
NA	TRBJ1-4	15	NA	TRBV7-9	CASSLGSGYNEKLFF	TGTGCCAGCAGCTTAGGATCAGGTTATAATGAAAAACTGTTTTTT
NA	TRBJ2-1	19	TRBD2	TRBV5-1	CASSSTGGTSEYSYNEQFF	TGCGCCAGCAGCTCCACGGGAGGGACTAGCGAGTACTCCTACAATGAGCAGTTCTTC
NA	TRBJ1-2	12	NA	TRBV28	CASTAANYGYTF	TGTGCCAGCACCGCAGCCAACTATGGCTACACCTTC
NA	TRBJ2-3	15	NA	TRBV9	CASSVGVPATDTQYF	TGTGCCAGCAGCGTAGGGGTCCCCGCCACAGATACGCAGTATTTT
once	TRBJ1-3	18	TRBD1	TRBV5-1	CASSPQGGTWGSGNTIYF	TGCGCCAGCAGCCCGCAGGGGGGGACGTGGGGCTCTGGAAACACCATATATTTT
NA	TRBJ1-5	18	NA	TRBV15	CATSRDFGTSGSNQPQHF	TGTGCCACCAGCAGAGATTTCGGGACCAGCGGGAGCAATCAGCCCCAGCATTTT
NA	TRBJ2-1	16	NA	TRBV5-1	CASSLAAGGSYNEQFF	TGCGCCAGCAGCTTGGCCGCAGGTGGCTCCTACAATGAGCAGTTCTTC
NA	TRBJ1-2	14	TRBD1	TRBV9	CASSAGQGSYGYTF	TGTGCCAGCAGCGCTGGACAGGGGAGCTACGGCTACACCTTC
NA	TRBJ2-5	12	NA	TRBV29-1	CSVEYGKETQYF	TGCAGCGTTGAGTACGGGAAAGAGACCCAGTACTTC
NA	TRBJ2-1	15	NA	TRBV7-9	CASSLALSRLGEQFF	TGTGCCAGCAGCTTAGCTCTAAGTCGATTGGGAGAGCAGTTCTTC
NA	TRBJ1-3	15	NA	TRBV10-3	CAISEGASSGNTIYF	TGTGCCATCAGTGAGGGGGCTTCCTCTGGAAACACCATATATTTT
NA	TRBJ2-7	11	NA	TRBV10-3	CAISENYEQYF	TGTGCCATCAGTGAAAACTACGAGCAGTACTTC
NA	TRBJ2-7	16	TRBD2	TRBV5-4	CASSAKSSGSSYEQYF	TGTGCCAGCAGCGCCAAATCTAGCGGGAGCTCCTACGAGCAGTACTTC
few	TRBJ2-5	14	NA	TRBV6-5	CASSPPGLEETQYF	TGTGCCAGCAGTCCCCCCGGACTGGAAGAGACCCAGTACTTC
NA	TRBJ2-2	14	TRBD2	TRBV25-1	CASSENSGVGELFF	TGTGCCAGCAGTGAAAATAGCGGGGTCGGGGAGCTGTTTTTT
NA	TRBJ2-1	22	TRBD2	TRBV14	CASSRLTYRLAGGTPPRGEQFF	TGTGCCAGCAGCCGCCTCACTTATAGACTAGCGGGAGGGACCCCTCCTAGGGGGGAGCAGTTCTTC
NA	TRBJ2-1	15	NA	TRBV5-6	CASSPGRSSYNEQFF	TGTGCCAGCAGCCCCGGCCGAAGCTCCTACAATGAGCAGTTCTTC
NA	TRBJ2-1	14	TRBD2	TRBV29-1	CSAEGLAGASGQFF	TGCAGCGCCGAAGGCCTAGCGGGAGCCTCCGGGCAGTTCTTC
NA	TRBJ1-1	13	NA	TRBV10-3	CAISRGGNTEAFF	TGTGCCATCAGTAGGGGGGGGAACACTGAAGCTTTCTTT
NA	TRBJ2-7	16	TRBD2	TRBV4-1	CASSQGPLAGVYEQYF	TGCGCCAGCAGCCAAGGTCCCCTAGCGGGAGTCTACGAGCAGTACTTC
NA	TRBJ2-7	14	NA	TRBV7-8	CASSLAEGLYEQYF	TGTGCCAGCAGCTTAGCGGAGGGGCTGTACGAGCAGTACTTC
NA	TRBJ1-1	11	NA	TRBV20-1	CSARRNTEAFF	TGCAGTGCTAGACGAAACACTGAAGCTTTCTTT
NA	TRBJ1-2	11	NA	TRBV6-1	CASSEKVGYTF	TGTGCCAGCAGTGAAAAAGTTGGCTACACCTTC
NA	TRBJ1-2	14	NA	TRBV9	CASSVQGDVYGYTF	TGTGCCAGCAGCGTTCAGGGCGACGTATATGGCTACACCTTC
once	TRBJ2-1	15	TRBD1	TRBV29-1	CSVAGQGIGSHEQFF	TGCAGCGTTGCGGGACAGGGGATAGGAAGCCATGAGCAGTTCTTC
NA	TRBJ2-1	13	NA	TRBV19	CAGAWGGMCEQFF	TGTGCCGGAGCATGGGGCGGGATGTGCGAGCAGTTCTTC
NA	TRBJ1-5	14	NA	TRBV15	CATSRGGVGQPQHF	TGTGCCACCAGCAGGGGGGGAGTAGGTCAGCCCCAGCATTTT